One and the same sample provided the 15 T cell receptor beta chains below, sequenced in a study of cytomegalovirus exposure and HLA in healthy donors. The PCR employed 60 Vbeta primers together with 13 Jbeta primers. The assay was immunoSEQ multiplex PCR, and TCRdb's table has in-frame clones only and misses some. Among 110,000 to 150,000 clones, 77% were seen once, and the ten largest hold approximately 1.5%. The sequenced material came from PBMCs. Receptor source: a female donor in good health and CMV-seronegative.

This clone was recorded a few times. The genes are TRBV6-1 and TRBJ2-7; 11 nucleotides agree with TRBD2. The CDR3 has 15 residues. From germline, CDR1 is MNHNS and CDR2 SASEGT. J lost 2 bases, V lost 6 bases, and 6 bases had no gene match. Written as DNA, the CDR3 is TGTGCCAGCAGCCCGGGACTAGCGGTTACCTACGAGCAGTACTTC. It is translated as CASSPGLAVTYEQYF.

CDR3 in DNA: TGTGCCAGCAGTTTACGCGGATCCCCCTATGGCTACACCTTC. It encodes CASSLRGSPYGYTF. The chain couples TRBV28 to TRBJ1-2; the D is unclear. The germline V and J ends were trimmed by 2 bases and 4 bases, with 11 bases remaining between them. The CDR3 extends over 14 amino acids. CDR1 and CDR2 from the germline V gene are MDHEN and SYDVKM.

This clone was seen more than once but under ten times. V usage is TRBV6-5 and J usage is TRBJ1-3; D not certain. Trimming cost V 4 bases and J 3 bases, with 4 bases left between them. The germline gives CDR1 MNHEY, CDR2 SVGAGI. The CDR3 runs to 12 residues. CDR3 sequence: CASSFGGNTIYF. The CDR3, as DNA: TGTGCCAGCAGTTTCGGTGGAAACACCATATATTTT.

The rearrangement joins TRBV7-3 to TRBJ2-1, with 12 bases lining up with TRBD2. The CDR3 is made up of 17 amino acids. CDR1 is SGHTA, CDR2 FQGTGA, per germline. The V and J ends lost 0 bases and 6 bases, in that order; junction bases with no gene match: 6. The CDR3 nucleotides are TGTGCCAGCAGCTTAACGGGGTCTAGCGGGAGGGCCAATGAGCAGTTCTTC. It codes for CASSLTGSSGRANEQFF.

Turning to this clone: The sample carries other DNA sequences with the same CDR3. The CDR3 protein is CASSSGFRVLDSSSYEQYF. CDR3 nucleotide sequence: TGTGCCAGCAGCTCAGGGTTTAGGGTGCTTGACAGTAGCTCCTACGAGCAGTACTTC. The chain is built from TRBV7-9 and TRBJ2-7; a possible D gene is TRBD1 (5 bases). The CDR3 is made up of 19 amino acids. Germline V gives CDR1 SEHNR, CDR2 FQNEAQ (reference sequence). The germline V and J ends were trimmed by 4 bases and 0 bases, with 25 bases remaining between them. The whole variable domain, filled in from reference TRBV7-9 and TRBJ2-7, reads DTGVSQNPRHKITKRGQNVTFRCDPISEHNRLYWYRQTLGQGPEFLTYFQNEAQLEKSRLLSDRFSAERPKGSFSTLEIQRTEQGDSAMYLCASSSGFRVLDSSSYEQYFGPGTRLTVT.

V is TRBV4-2 and J is TRBJ2-7; TRBD2 matches at 9 bases. Trimming removed 4 bases from V and 3 bases from J; junction bases left unmatched: 4. The CDR3 has 14 residues. Germline values: CDR1 LGHNA, CDR2 YNFKEQ. CDR3 DNA sequence: TGTGCCAGCAGCCCCGGCGGGGGGGGCTACGAGCAGTACTTC. Translation: CASSPGGGGYEQYF.

The V call is TRBV7-3, the J call TRBJ1-2; 8 positions agree with TRBD1. Germline CDR1 reads SGHTA; CDR2 reads FQGTGA. V dropped 4 bases and J dropped 2; count of bases not matched to a gene: 6. This CDR3 has 15 residues. CDR3 in amino acids: CASSSRGRRNYGYTF. CDR3 DNA sequence: TGTGCCAGCAGCTCCAGGGGGCGCCGGAACTATGGCTACACCTTC.

This chain joins TRBV6-6 and TRBJ2-1; D perhaps matches TRBD1 (6 bases). The germline CDR1 and CDR2 sequences are MNHNY and SVGAGI (reference sequence). The CDR3 totals 12 residues. V lost 0 bases to trimming and J lost 13 bases, with 10 bases between them. The CDR3 DNA reads as TGTGCCAGCAGTTACTCAACAGGGAAACAGTTCTTC. Protein sequence: CASSYSTGKQFF.

This clone was seen a single time. The V and J genes are TRBV5-4 and TRBJ2-3; 9 nucleotides align to TRBD2. Germline loops: CDR1 SGHNT, CDR2 YYREEE (reference sequence). The CDR3 loop spans 15 amino acids. The junction had 7 bases not matched to a gene; V was cut back by 5 bases and J by 3 bases. Written as DNA, the CDR3 is TGTGCCAGCAGTCCCTTAGCGGGAGTAACAGATACGCAGTATTTT. Residues: CASSPLAGVTDTQYF.

The sample holds a few counts of this clone. The CDR3 region is CASSPGGQPNQPQHF. The CDR3 DNA is TGTGCCAGCAGCCCCGGTGGGCAGCCAAATCAGCCCCAGCATTTT. The rearrangement uses TRBV7-9 and TRBJ1-5, with D unresolved. Germline values: CDR1 SEHNR, CDR2 FQNEAQ (reference sequence). Trimming pared 5 bases from V and 4 bases from J, leaving 15 bases between. The CDR3 is 15 amino acids.

The V call is TRBV10-3, the J call TRBJ2-1; weak D call: TRBD1 (5 bases). Trimming took off 1 base at V and 13 bases at J, with 23 bases between the two ends. The CDR3 has 16 residues. Germline V CDR1 and CDR2: ENHRY, SYGVKD. In DNA form, the CDR3 reads TGTGCCATCAGTGAGTACGAACGCACCGGAGACAGCCAACAGTTCTTC. Translated, it gives CAISEYERTGDSQQFF.

The V and J genes are TRBV5-1 and TRBJ2-7; 10 bases map to TRBD2. V was pared by 4 bases and J by 3 bases, with 7 bases of the junction left unmatched. This CDR3 is built from 15 residues. Germline V lookup: CDR1 SGHRS, CDR2 YFSETQ. The CDR3 loop is CASSVGLAANYEQYF. In DNA form, the CDR3 reads TGCGCCAGCAGCGTCGGACTAGCGGCGAACTACGAGCAGTACTTC.

The J gene is TRBJ2-6, the V gene TRBV27, with D possibly matching TRBD1 (6 bases). From germline, CDR1 is MNHEY and CDR2 SMNVEV (reference sequence). The CDR3 spans 17 residues. V gave up 6 bases and J gave up 4 bases, with 19 bases separating them. The CDR3: CASRMTGGLAGANVLTF. The CDR3 bases are TGTGCCAGCAGGATGACAGGAGGCCTTGCGGGGGCCAACGTCCTGACTTTC.

V and J are TRBV11-2 and TRBJ2-7, with unresolved D. Germline V CDR1 and CDR2: SGHAT, FQNNGV. Deletions cut 0 bases from V and 7 bases from J, with 4 bases between. The CDR3 is 11 residues long. The CDR3 bases are TGTGCCAGCAGCTTAGATAGAGAGCAGTACTTC. The encoded protein is CASSLDREQYF.

This chain uses TRBV6-6 with TRBJ1-5; 7 bases line up with TRBD1. This CDR3 spans 14 amino acids. Trimming removed 5 bases from V and 4 bases from J; junction bases left unmatched: 5. Germline assignment: CDR1 MNHNY and CDR2 SVGAGI (reference sequence). The CDR3 bases are TGTGCCAGCAGTACAGACAGGGCAAATCAGCCCCAGCATTTT. Translated: CASSTDRANQPQHF.